Listed below are T cell receptor beta chains from one sample, sequenced in a study of blood T cell repertoires in COVID-19. The repertoire was sequenced with immunoSEQ multiplex PCR; TCRdb's copy has only in-frame clones and lacks some. This sample yields 100,000 to 150,000 clones, of which roughly 87% are seen a single time; approximately 30% belongs to the top ten. The sample comprised peripheral blood. The receptors shown here come from an elderly woman with acute or convalescent COVID-19. CDR3s include the opening cysteine and the closing phenylalanine or tryptophan. Each record gives: J gene, V gene, CDR3 protein.

J: TRBJ1-5
V: TRBV4-3
CDR3: CASSLGGHQPQHF

J: TRBJ1-5
V: TRBV12-5
CDR3: CASGLGQGYSNQPQHF

J: TRBJ2-1
V: TRBV7-9
CDR3: CASSRGGAGYNEQFF

J: TRBJ1-2
V: TRBV6-5
CDR3: CASSPDRVYGYTF

J: TRBJ2-1
V: TRBV9
CDR3: CASSVLPGTGGEQFF

J: TRBJ1-1
V: TRBV3-1/TRBV3-2
CDR3: CASSQDGGVTEAFF

J: TRBJ1-1
V: TRBV6-5
CDR3: CASRGQGASSFF

J: TRBJ1-2
V: TRBV5-5
CDR3: CASSLGDRVGSYTF

J: TRBJ1-1
V: TRBV5-1
CDR3: CASSNLGGNTEAFF

J: TRBJ2-5
V: TRBV24-1
CDR3: CATSGDSRGETQYF

J: TRBJ1-4
V: TRBV19
CDR3: CASSIGFTGGKGEKLFF

J: TRBJ2-2
V: TRBV7-3
CDR3: CASSLGGTSPHGELFF

J: TRBJ1-6
V: TRBV29-1
CDR3: CSVSESSYNSPLHF

J: TRBJ2-1
V: TRBV3-1/TRBV3-2
CDR3: CASSQDQRGYNEQFF

J: TRBJ2-4
V: TRBV4-1
CDR3: CASSQGPGTGGVKNIQYF

J: TRBJ1-6
V: TRBV5-6
CDR3: CASSSVGGDSPLHF

J: TRBJ2-7
V: TRBV27
CDR3: CASSLERGVTYEQYF

J: TRBJ1-2
V: TRBV7-6
CDR3: CASSPTGNYGYTF

J: TRBJ2-5
V: TRBV20-1
CDR3: CSASSGGVFKETQYF

J: TRBJ2-1
V: TRBV5-1
CDR3: CASSPDRGGEQFF

J: TRBJ1-1
V: TRBV5-1
CDR3: CASSLGGRGNTEAFF

J: TRBJ1-2
V: TRBV9
CDR3: CASSVAFGGHYTF

J: TRBJ1-1
V: TRBV5-1
CDR3: CASSLAGQGLNTEAFF

J: TRBJ2-5
V: TRBV25-1
CDR3: CASSESLGTTLGGTQYF

J: TRBJ1-2
V: TRBV6-2/TRBV6-3
CDR3: CASSRQGAHFYGYTF

J: TRBJ2-4
V: TRBV29-1
CDR3: CSVSAGFYGEAKNIQYF

J: TRBJ1-2
V: TRBV27
CDR3: CASRNRGSSYGYTF

J: TRBJ1-5
V: TRBV7-8
CDR3: CASSRRRGEPNQPQHF

J: TRBJ1-1
V: TRBV5-1
CDR3: CASSLISQGRNTEAFF

J: TRBJ2-5
V: TRBV27
CDR3: CASSSAGSGETQYF

J: TRBJ1-2
V: TRBV3-1/TRBV3-2
CDR3: CASSPRQGLGYTF

J: TRBJ2-7
V: TRBV6-2/TRBV6-3
CDR3: CASSQGGPRYGEQYF

J: TRBJ2-3
V: TRBV5-1
CDR3: CASKTQGLADTQYF

J: TRBJ2-3
V: TRBV19
CDR3: CASSTNQGVLFTDTQYF

J: TRBJ1-2
V: TRBV4-3
CDR3: CASSPGTGISYGYTF

J: TRBJ1-1
V: TRBV7-2
CDR3: CASSLAGQNTEAFF

J: TRBJ2-1
V: TRBV5-4
CDR3: CASSPGGTGGPNEQFF

J: TRBJ1-2
V: TRBV9
CDR3: CASSGSTGATLGGYTF

J: TRBJ2-2
V: TRBV5-1
CDR3: CASSLAGFSTGELFF

J: TRBJ1-2
V: TRBV4-2
CDR3: CASSLTTGSQVYGYGYTF

J: TRBJ2-7
V: TRBV2
CDR3: CASSELGTSLYEQYF

J: TRBJ2-5
V: TRBV3-1/TRBV3-2
CDR3: CASSQDYVGETQYF

J: TRBJ1-2
V: TRBV7-9
CDR3: CVSSTGQGRGYGYTF

J: TRBJ1-1
V: TRBV18
CDR3: CASSPGPEAFF

J: TRBJ2-7
V: TRBV11-2
CDR3: CASSFSGTGTNF

J: TRBJ2-2
V: TRBV5-4
CDR3: CASSPQSSGGRNTGELFF

J: TRBJ1-2
V: TRBV2
CDR3: CASSDSRTGEDGYTF

J: TRBJ1-4
V: TRBV25-1
CDR3: CASSDDRATNEKLFF

J: TRBJ1-3
V: TRBV10-3
CDR3: CAIAVSGNTIYF

J: TRBJ1-2
V: TRBV6-2/TRBV6-3
CDR3: CASSLLYYGYTF

J: TRBJ2-7
V: TRBV4-3
CDR3: CASSQSGLALDEQYF

J: TRBJ1-1
V: TRBV20-1
CDR3: CSASGLWQGARKTEAFF

J: TRBJ2-2
V: TRBV6-6
CDR3: CASSRRFQTGRRELFF

J: TRBJ2-1
V: TRBV4-2
CDR3: CASSQDSGGRNEQFF

J: TRBJ1-1
V: TRBV20-1
CDR3: CRAGKNTEAFF

J: TRBJ2-3
V: TRBV5-6
CDR3: CASSSGLSTDTQYF

J: TRBJ2-2
V: TRBV15
CDR3: CATSRTEVGPGELFF

J: TRBJ2-5
V: TRBV7-2
CDR3: CASSFRTGRETQYF

J: TRBJ1-1
V: TRBV2
CDR3: CGTEEGRDTEAFF

J: TRBJ1-2
V: TRBV4-3
CDR3: CASSQGFTGANYGYTF